The present T cell receptor beta chain was sequenced within a study of cytomegalovirus exposure and HLA in healthy donors. There are 15 residues in the CDR3. After removal of 6 bases from V and 3 bases from J, the junction contained 11 bases not matched to a gene. CDR1 and CDR2 from the germline V gene are MNHEY and SMNVEV (reference sequence). In the PCR, 60 Vbeta and 13 Jbeta primers were used. The data were produced by immunoSEQ multiplex PCR, yet TCRdb's version contains in-frame clones alone and is incomplete. The data contain some 150,000 clones, roughly 80% of them singletons. The chain employs TRBV27 and TRBJ2-7, with 7 bases fitting TRBD1. The source is a woman between 45 and 60 years old in good health and CMV-seropositive. The sequencing input was PBMCs. DNA of the CDR3: TGTGCCAGCAGGACGCTCGGGACAGAGGGCTACGAGCAGTACTTC. As protein: CASRTLGTEGYEQYF.